These 25 T cell receptor beta chains share one sample of origin, sequenced in a study of blood T cell repertoires in COVID-19. Assay: immunoSEQ multiplex PCR; the TCRdb copy retains only in-frame clones and omits some. This table holds about 97,000 clones, about 84% found once. Material for sequencing was peripheral blood. Receptors originate from a man aged 55 to 69 with acute or convalescent COVID-19.

The chain is built from TRBV7-9 and TRBJ1-6; TRBD1 matches 9 bases. The CDR3 consists of 16 residues. Germline CDR1 is SEHNR and CDR2 is FQNEAQ (reference sequence). V trimming: 5 bases; J trimming: 13 bases; junction bases outside the gene matches: 15. CDR3 coding DNA: TGTGCCAGCAGCCAGGATTGGGGGACAGGGTTTTTCCCCCTCCACTTT. Translating it yields CASSQDWGTGFFPLHF.

In its sample, this clone was seen many times. J is TRBJ2-7 and V is TRBV3-1 (or the pseudogene TRBV3-2), with D possibly being TRBD1 (6 bases). Trimming took off 1 base at V and 8 bases at J, with 15 bases between the two ends. The CDR3 has 14 amino acids. CDR1 is LGHDT, CDR2 YNNKEL, per germline (reference sequence). CDR3 in DNA: TGTGCCAGCAGCCAAGTTAATAAGGGGGAACAGCAGTACTTC. This codes for CASSQVNKGEQQYF.

The CDR3 DNA reads TGTGCCAGCAGGAGGGACAGTACTAACTATGGCTACACCTTC. Protein sequence: CASRRDSTNYGYTF. The J gene is TRBJ1-2, the V gene TRBV2; 7 bases line up with TRBD1. J was trimmed by 0 bases and V by 6 bases; bases with no gene match: 4. Germline V gene data show CDR1 as SNHLY and CDR2 as FYNNEI. The CDR3 consists of 14 residues.

This clone has only a few counts. This sample also contains other DNA sequences that code for the same CDR3. The chain couples TRBV3-1 (or the pseudogene TRBV3-2) to TRBJ1-2; no clear D. Trimming removed 1 base from V and 6 bases from J, with 3 bases in between. Germline CDR1 reads LGHDT; CDR2 reads YNNKEL (reference sequence). The CDR3 runs 11 residues. CDR3 DNA sequence: TGTGCCAGCAGCCAAGGAGATGGCTACACCTTC. It yields the protein CASSQGDGYTF.

This rearrangement joins TRBV11-2 to TRBJ1-4; the D is unclear. There are 14 residues in the CDR3. Germline-derived CDR1 and CDR2 are SGHAT and FQNNGV. Trimming left V 1 base short and J 4 bases short, with 7 bases between. The CDR3 spells CASSLGVFNEKLFF. The CDR3 DNA reads as TGTGCCAGCAGCTTAGGAGTCTTTAATGAAAAACTGTTTTTT.

The chain is built from TRBV28 and TRBJ1-4; weak D call: TRBD1 (5 bases). V was pared by 3 bases and J by 3 bases, with 20 bases between. This CDR3 contains 18 residues. Per the germline V gene, CDR1 is MDHEN and CDR2 is SYDVKM. The CDR3 sequence is CASSFFGRAGGANEKLFF. CDR3 DNA sequence: TGTGCCAGCAGTTTCTTCGGTAGGGCTGGGGGGGCTAATGAAAAACTGTTTTTT.

V usage is TRBV7-2 and J usage is TRBJ2-2; 7 bases line up with TRBD1. The ends lost 5 bases at V and 6 bases at J; junction bases unmatched: 6. The CDR3 is 14 residues long. The germline CDR1 and CDR2 sequences are SGHTA and FQGNSA. As DNA, the CDR3 is TGTGCCAGCAGCCCAACAGGGGATCCCGGGGAGCTGTTTTTT. Protein sequence: CASSPTGDPGELFF.

J is TRBJ1-2 and V is TRBV19, with 10 bases fitting TRBD1. V was pared by 3 bases and J by 8 bases, with 9 bases of the junction left unmatched. CDR3 length equals 15 residues. The germline CDR1 and CDR2 sequences are LNHDA and SQIVND (reference sequence). CDR3 coding DNA: TGTGCCAGTAGTATCCAGACAGGGGGCCATTACGGCTACACCTTC. As protein: CASSIQTGGHYGYTF.

The DNA of the CDR3 is TGTGCCTGGAGCGACAGGGAGCGTGGCTACACCTTC. It yields the protein CAWSDRERGYTF. The chain is built from TRBV30 and TRBJ1-2; 7 nucleotides match TRBD1. The germline CDR1 and CDR2 sequences are GTSNPN and SVGIG (reference sequence). The junction had 5 bases not matched to a gene; V was cut back by 3 bases and J by 7 bases. The CDR3 totals 12 residues. Filled out from reference TRBV30 and TRBJ1-2, the complete variable domain reads SQTIHQWPATLVQPVGSPLSLECTVEGTSNPNLYWYRQAAGRGLQLLFYSVGIGQISSEVPQNLSASRPQDRQFILSSKKLLLSDSGFYLCAWSDRERGYTFGSGTRLTVV.

This chain joins TRBV5-8 and TRBJ1-2; 11 bases align to TRBD1. The germline V gene has CDR1 SGHTS and CDR2 YDEGEE. The CDR3 contains 14 residues. After removal of 2 bases from V and 8 bases from J, the junction contained 5 bases not matched to a gene. CDR3 sequence: CASSFGQGAWGYTF. The CDR3 nucleotides are TGTGCCAGCAGCTTTGGACAGGGGGCGTGGGGCTACACCTTC.

V and J are TRBV19 and TRBJ2-2; TRBD1 aligns across 7 bases. Germline loops: CDR1 LNHDA, CDR2 SQIVND (reference sequence). The CDR3 length is 17 residues. V lost 5 bases to trimming and J lost 5 bases; unmatched junction nucleotides: 14. The CDR3 DNA reads TGTGCCAGTAGTGGGAGCGACAGGGAATTTTTAACCGGGGAGCTGTTTTTT. Translating it yields CASSGSDREFLTGELFF.

The sample holds a few counts of this clone. J is TRBJ2-2 and V is TRBV5-4; D possibly corresponds to TRBD1 (6 bases). The germline gives CDR1 SGHNT, CDR2 YYREEE (reference sequence). Trimming removed 6 bases from V and 2 bases from J, with 14 bases in between. This CDR3 contains 15 residues. The DNA of the CDR3 is TGTGCCAGCACAGACAGGCGGTTAAACACCGGGGAGCTGTTTTTT. This codes for CASTDRRLNTGELFF.

The genes are TRBV6-2 or TRBV6-3 and TRBJ1-5, with 7 bases fitting TRBD1. CDR3 length equals 16 residues. V lost 6 bases, J lost 4 bases, and 12 bases stayed unmatched. CDR1 is MNHEY, CDR2 SVGEGT, per germline. The CDR3 coding sequence is TGTGCCAGCAGCCGACCGTCGGACAGGTCAAATCAGCCCCAGCATTTT. This gives the protein CASSRPSDRSNQPQHF.

This clone has just one count. V is TRBV28 and J is TRBJ2-7; 9 bases agree with TRBD1. CDR1 and CDR2 (germline): MDHEN, SYDVKM. The J segment lost 4 bases and the V segment lost 5 bases, leaving 12 bases of the junction unmatched. CDR3 size: 16 residues. DNA of the CDR3: TGTGCCAGCAGTAAGGGGAGCGGGACAGGGTTGTACGAGCAGTACTTC. This sequence encodes CASSKGSGTGLYEQYF.

The V and J genes are TRBV27 and TRBJ2-7; TRBD2 matches 10 bases. The germline CDR1 and CDR2 sequences are MNHEY and SMNVEV (reference sequence). CDR3 length: 14 amino acids. Unmatched junction bases numbered 7, after V lost 6 bases and J lost 5 bases. The CDR3 sequence is CASSTRLAGDEQYF. The CDR3 DNA is TGTGCCAGCAGCACCCGGCTAGCGGGAGACGAGCAGTACTTC.

J is TRBJ2-4 and V is TRBV19; 11 bases align to TRBD2. V shed 3 bases and J 10 bases; nucleotides not matched to a gene: 8. Germline-derived CDR1 and CDR2 are LNHDA and SQIVND (reference sequence). This CDR3 is 15 amino acids long. Here the CDR3 DNA reads TGTGCCAGTAGTATTTCACTAGCGGGGGATCCAATTCAGTACTTC. Translated: CASSISLAGDPIQYF.

The chain joins TRBV28 to TRBJ2-7, with D possibly TRBD1 on 5 matching bases. From germline, CDR1 is MDHEN and CDR2 SYDVKM. Deletions cut 8 bases from V and 3 bases from J, with 20 bases between. CDR3 length: 15 residues. CDR3 in DNA: TGTGCCAGCGGAACGACAGCTGCGAGGATCTACGAGCAGTACTTC. This encodes CASGTTAARIYEQYF.

The chain joins TRBV27 to TRBJ1-6, with D possibly matching TRBD1 (6 bases). This CDR3 has 16 residues. Germline V gives CDR1 MNHEY, CDR2 SMNVEV (reference sequence). V lost 3 bases, J lost 5 bases, and 14 bases lay in between. CDR3: CASSFQGQINNSPLHF. CDR3 nucleotide sequence: TGTGCCAGCAGTTTTCAAGGACAGATAAATAATTCACCCCTCCACTTT.

J is TRBJ2-3 and V is TRBV7-3; 11 nucleotides align to TRBD2. The CDR3 totals 17 residues. Looked up from germline, CDR1 is SGHTA and CDR2 is FQGTGA. After removal of 3 bases from V and 0 bases from J, the junction contained 5 bases not matched to a gene. The CDR3 DNA is TGTGCCAGCAGCTTGAGACTAGCGGGGCCTAGCACAGATACGCAGTATTTT. It encodes CASSLRLAGPSTDTQYF.

The chain joins TRBV19 to TRBJ2-2; 9 bases match TRBD2. Germline V gene sequence: CDR1 LNHDA, CDR2 SQIVND (reference sequence). V gave up 3 bases and J gave up 4 bases; unmatched junction bases: 6. This CDR3 has 16 residues. In DNA form, the CDR3 reads TGTGCCAGTAGTATTGATAGCGGGAGAACCACCGGGGAGCTGTTTTTT. Protein: CASSIDSGRTTGELFF.

The J gene is TRBJ2-4, the V gene TRBV11-3, with TRBD2 matching over 10 bases. With V trimmed by 2 bases and J by 11 bases, 3 bases remained unmatched. The CDR3 is 13 amino acids. CDR1 and CDR2 (germline): SGHNT, YENEEA. CDR3 region: CASSLNLAGVQYF. CDR3 DNA sequence: TGTGCCAGCAGCTTAAATCTAGCGGGAGTTCAGTACTTC.

This clone has only one observation. The V call is TRBV27, the J call TRBJ2-7; 7 nucleotides agree with TRBD1. The CDR3 is made up of 14 amino acids. Germline V CDR1 and CDR2: MNHEY, SMNVEV (reference sequence). The J segment lost 5 bases and the V segment lost 7 bases, leaving 11 bases of the junction unmatched. The CDR3 is CASKGTGVGHEQYF. The DNA for the CDR3 is TGTGCCAGCAAGGGAACAGGGGTCGGCCACGAGCAGTACTTC.

The rearrangement joins TRBV7-2 to TRBJ1-2; 7 nucleotides align to TRBD1. The CDR3 contains 14 residues. CDR1 and CDR2 from the germline V gene are SGHTA and FQGNSA. V gave up 3 bases and J gave up 1 base; unmatched junction bases: 2. CDR3 residues: CASSFQGGNYGYTF. CDR3 sequence (DNA): TGTGCCAGCAGCTTTCAGGGGGGTAACTATGGCTACACCTTC.

This clone was counted a few times. The V and J genes are TRBV5-5 and TRBJ1-1; TRBD1 matches 10 bases. V was clipped by 3 bases and J by 5 bases; unmatched bases: 7. The CDR3 runs to 15 residues. CDR1 is SGHKS, CDR2 YYEKEE, per germline (reference sequence). CDR3 amino acids: CASSSHGTGVTEAFF. Written as DNA, the CDR3 is TGTGCCAGCAGCTCCCACGGGACAGGGGTTACTGAAGCTTTCTTT.

The chain is built from TRBV2 and TRBJ2-5, with 8 nucleotides matching TRBD2. V lost 0 bases to trimming and J lost 7 bases; unmatched junction nucleotides: 10. CDR1 is SNHLY, CDR2 FYNNEI, per germline. The CDR3 runs to 16 residues. CDR3 in DNA: TGTGCCAGCAGTGAAGCAACTAGCGGCTCCTCGAGGACCCAGTACTTC. Its protein product is CASSEATSGSSRTQYF.